Below, 16 T cell receptor beta chains from the same sample are listed, as sequenced in a study of post-analysis software for immune sequencing data. General observations from the study: About five TRBV segments, including TRBV5-6, TRBV5-1 and TRBV20-1, were more frequent in patients than controls.

Libraries were made from TCR beta cDNA, and they carried unique molecular identifiers. TCRdb used MiXCR to reprocess the PCR reads, holding one entry per CDR3 protein. The profile shows 350,000 to 450,000 distinct CDR3 sequences, approximately 33% of them singletons. The antigens these receptors bind are not known. The specimen sequenced was blood. Source of these receptors: a girl aged 5 to 17 with multiple sclerosis.

J is TRBJ1-5 and V is TRBV28; D gene ambiguous. Trimming took 3 bases from V and 3 from J, leaving 12 bases between them. This CDR3 comprises 15 residues. Germline V gives CDR1 MDHEN, CDR2 SYDVKM. The CDR3 DNA is TGTGCCAGCAGTTTTGTGGGCAGCTCCAATCAGCCCCAGCATTTT. This sequence encodes CASSFVGSSNQPQHF.

The chain has TRBV11-2 and TRBJ2-3, with no clear D. CDR1 and CDR2 from the germline V gene are SGHAT and FQNNGV. Trimming took off 1 base at V and 2 bases at J, with 13 bases between the two ends. The CDR3 is made up of 16 amino acids. CDR3 sequence: CASSLGGSIPTDTQYF. The CDR3 nucleotides are TGTGCCAGCAGCTTAGGGGGAAGCATACCCACAGATACGCAGTATTTT. The full variable domain, its missing parts supplied by reference TRBV11-2 and TRBJ2-3, is EAGVAQSPRYKIIEKRQSVAFWCNPISGHATLYWYQQILGQGPKLLIQFQNNGVVDDSQLPKDRFSAERLKGVDSTLKIQPAKLEDSAVYLCASSLGGSIPTDTQYFGPGTRLTVL.

The chain uses TRBV5-1 and TRBJ1-3, with D uncertain. Trimming cost V 3 bases and J 3 bases, with 13 bases left between them. The CDR3 has 15 amino acids. CDR1 SGHRS and CDR2 YFSETQ come from the germline V gene. The CDR3 protein is CASSSEGFSGNTIYF. For the CDR3, the DNA is TGCGCCAGCAGCTCCGAAGGGTTTAGTGGAAACACCATATATTTT.

The chain combines TRBV7-9 with TRBJ2-5, with 7 bases fitting TRBD2. This CDR3 region has 16 residues. V was clipped by 2 bases and J by 4 bases; unmatched bases: 10. Germline V gene data show CDR1 as SEHNR and CDR2 as FQNEAQ (reference sequence). The DNA for the CDR3 is TGTGCCAGCAGCTTAAACGGGGGGATAGTCCGAGAGACCCAGTACTTC. Protein sequence: CASSLNGGIVRETQYF.

The V gene is TRBV29-1, the J gene TRBJ2-1, with 9 positions matching TRBD2. The CDR3 has 14 amino acids. Germline V CDR1 and CDR2: SQVTM, ANQGSEA. Trimming took 3 bases from V and 4 from J; bases not matched to a gene: 4. This CDR3 reads CSVDASGVYNEQFF. CDR3 DNA: TGCAGCGTTGACGCTAGCGGGGTTTACAATGAGCAGTTCTTC.

The V call is TRBV5-1, the J call TRBJ1-1; D call uncertain. CDR1 SGHRS and CDR2 YFSETQ come from the germline V gene. This CDR3 contains 14 residues. V lost 3 bases, J lost 1 base, and 10 bases lay in between. CDR3 region: CASSSGLSNTEAFF. In nucleotides, the CDR3 is TGCGCCAGCAGCTCGGGCCTCTCGAACACTGAAGCTTTCTTT.

The chain employs TRBV28 and TRBJ1-1; 9 bases agree with TRBD1. Per germline, CDR1 MDHEN and CDR2 SYDVKM. This CDR3 is 15 amino acids long. The ends lost 3 bases at V and 1 base at J; junction bases unmatched: 3. Here the CDR3 DNA reads TGTGCCAGCAGTTTTTTGGACAGGGGGAACACTGAAGCTTTCTTT. Amino acids: CASSFLDRGNTEAFF.

This clonotype was picked up many times. The genes are TRBV27 and TRBJ2-5; TRBD1 might be the D (6 bases). The CDR3 length is 14 residues. Per the germline V gene, CDR1 is MNHEY and CDR2 is SMNVEV (reference sequence). V lost 2 bases to trimming and J lost 1 base, with 8 bases between them. The CDR3 spells CASSLMGAQETQYF. DNA of the CDR3: TGTGCCAGCAGTTTAATGGGGGCCCAAGAGACCCAGTACTTC.

This clonotype has just a few counts. The J gene is TRBJ2-3, the V gene TRBV7-2; 9 bases line up with TRBD1. This CDR3 has 16 amino acids. V gave up 4 bases and J gave up 5 bases; unmatched junction bases: 10. Per germline, CDR1 SGHTA and CDR2 FQGNSA. As DNA, the CDR3 is TGTGCCAGCAGCTCATACCACGGACAGGGGATAGATACGCAGTATTTT. As protein: CASSSYHGQGIDTQYF.

This clonotype was picked up one time. This chain joins TRBV20-1 and TRBJ2-7; 8 nucleotides match TRBD1. Germline V CDR1 and CDR2: DFQATT, SNEGSKA (reference sequence). J lost 7 bases, V lost 6 bases, and 8 bases had no gene match. The CDR3 sequence is 12 residues long. The CDR3 bases are TGCAGTGCGACAGGGGTAATGGGGGAGCAGTACTTC. This encodes CSATGVMGEQYF.

The chain has TRBV6-5 and TRBJ2-7; D tentatively fits TRBD1 or TRBD2 (5 bases each). Germline CDR1 and CDR2: MNHEY and SVGAGI. The CDR3 sequence is 15 residues long. The V gene lost 2 bases and the J gene lost 1 base, with 12 bases spanning the gap. The CDR3 spells CASSYDGTVSYEQYF. Here the CDR3 DNA reads TGTGCCAGCAGTTACGACGGGACGGTTTCCTACGAGCAGTACTTC.

The chain is built from TRBV20-1 and TRBJ2-5, with 11 bases identical to TRBD2. CDR1 DFQATT and CDR2 SNEGSKA come from the germline V gene (reference sequence). The CDR3 is 15 amino acids. J was trimmed by 1 base and V by 3 bases; bases with no gene match: 4. The CDR3 nucleotides are TGCAGTGCTAGTGAGGGACTAGCGGTCCAAGAGACCCAGTACTTC. Its translation is CSASEGLAVQETQYF.

V usage is TRBV10-3 and J usage is TRBJ1-1; D might be TRBD1 (6 bases). Trimming left V 3 bases short and J 6 bases short, with 8 bases between. The V gene's germline CDR1 is ENHRY and CDR2 SYGVKD. This CDR3 is 12 amino acids long. CDR3 sequence: CAISEGTSEAFF. The CDR3 region has the DNA TGTGCCATCAGTGAAGGGACATCTGAAGCTTTCTTT.

Only a few counts were recorded for this clonotype. A read error is possible here, since a much larger clone lies one base away. The genes are TRBV10-3 and TRBJ1-5; 7 bases fit TRBD1. Per germline, CDR1 ENHRY and CDR2 SYGVKD. Trimming removed 2 bases from V and 7 bases from J; junction bases left unmatched: 14. The CDR3 length is 17 residues. The CDR3 region has the DNA TGTGCCATCAGTGAGGACCTAGGAGGGGGCTCGGTACAGCCCCAGCATTTT. This sequence encodes CAISEDLGGGSVQPQHF.

Worth noting for this clonotype: Possible read error: a much larger clone is one base away. V is TRBV27 and J is TRBJ2-4, with 9 bases matching TRBD1. Gene TRBJ2-7 matches the end of the DNA better, so the J call may be wrong. CDR1 is MNHEY and CDR2 is SMNVEV in the germline V gene (reference sequence). The CDR3 sequence is 14 residues long. The CDR3 nucleotides are TGTGCCAGCAGAGGGACAGGGAGTAGGGACGAGCAGTACTTC. It is translated as CASRGTGSRDEQYF.

This clonotype has only a few counts. The gene calls are TRBV4-1 and TRBJ1-2; D ambiguous. CDR1 MGHRA and CDR2 YSYEKL come from the germline V gene. The germline V and J ends were trimmed by 0 bases and 4 bases, with 12 bases remaining between them. The CDR3 consists of 15 residues. The CDR3 sequence is CASSQDQGSFYGYTF. CDR3 nucleotides: TGCGCCAGCAGCCAAGATCAAGGCAGTTTCTATGGCTACACCTTC.